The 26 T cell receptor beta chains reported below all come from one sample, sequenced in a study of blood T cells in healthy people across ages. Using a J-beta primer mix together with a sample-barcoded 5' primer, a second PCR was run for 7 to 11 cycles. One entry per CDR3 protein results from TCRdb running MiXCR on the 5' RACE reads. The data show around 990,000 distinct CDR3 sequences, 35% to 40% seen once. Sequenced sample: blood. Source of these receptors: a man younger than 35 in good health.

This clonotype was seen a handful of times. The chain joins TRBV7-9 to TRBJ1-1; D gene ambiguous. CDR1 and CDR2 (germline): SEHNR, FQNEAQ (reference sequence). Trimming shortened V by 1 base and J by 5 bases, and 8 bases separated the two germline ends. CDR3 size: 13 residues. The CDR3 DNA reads TGTGCCAGCAGCTTAGTGGCAGAAACTGAAGCTTTCTTT. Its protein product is CASSLVAETEAFF. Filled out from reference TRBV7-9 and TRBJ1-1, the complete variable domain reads DTGVSQNPRHKITKRGQNVTFRCDPISEHNRLYWYRQTLGQGPEFLTYFQNEAQLEKSRLLSDRFSAERPKGSFSTLEIQRTEQGDSAMYLCASSLVAETEAFFGQGTRLTVV.

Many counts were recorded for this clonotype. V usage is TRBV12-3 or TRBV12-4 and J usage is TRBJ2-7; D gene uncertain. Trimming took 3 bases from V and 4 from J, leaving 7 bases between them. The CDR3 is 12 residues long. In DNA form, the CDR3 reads TGTGCCAGCAGTTTCACGAGGTACGAGCAGTACTTC. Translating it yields CASSFTRYEQYF.

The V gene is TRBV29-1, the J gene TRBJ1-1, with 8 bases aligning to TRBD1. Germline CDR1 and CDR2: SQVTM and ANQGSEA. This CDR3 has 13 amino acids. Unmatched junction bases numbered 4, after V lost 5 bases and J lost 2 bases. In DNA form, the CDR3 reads TGCAGCGTTCAGGGGGCTTTTAACACTGAAGCTTTCTTT. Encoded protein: CSVQGAFNTEAFF.

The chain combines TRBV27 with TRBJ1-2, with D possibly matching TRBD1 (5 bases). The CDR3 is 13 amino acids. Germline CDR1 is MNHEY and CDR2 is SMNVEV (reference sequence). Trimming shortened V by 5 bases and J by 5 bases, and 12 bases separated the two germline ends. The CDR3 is CASSARQQYGYTF. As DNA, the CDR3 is TGTGCCAGCAGTGCCCGACAGCAGTATGGCTACACCTTC.

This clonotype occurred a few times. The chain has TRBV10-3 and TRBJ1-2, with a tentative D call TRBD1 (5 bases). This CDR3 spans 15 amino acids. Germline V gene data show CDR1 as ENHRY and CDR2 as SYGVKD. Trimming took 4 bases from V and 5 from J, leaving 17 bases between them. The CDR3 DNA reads TGTGCCATCAGTGGCCGGGACGACGACAGTTATGGCTACACCTTC. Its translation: CAISGRDDDSYGYTF.

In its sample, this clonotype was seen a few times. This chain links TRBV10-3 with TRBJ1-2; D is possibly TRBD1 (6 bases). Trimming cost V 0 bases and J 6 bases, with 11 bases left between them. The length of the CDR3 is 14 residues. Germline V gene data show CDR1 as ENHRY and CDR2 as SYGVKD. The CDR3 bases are TGTGCCATCAGTGAGTCTGACGGGGGCGATGGCTACACCTTC. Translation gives CAISESDGGDGYTF.

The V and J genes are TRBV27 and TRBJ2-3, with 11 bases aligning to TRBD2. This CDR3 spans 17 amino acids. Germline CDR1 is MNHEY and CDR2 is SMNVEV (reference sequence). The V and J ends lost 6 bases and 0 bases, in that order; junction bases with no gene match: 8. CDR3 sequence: CASSIRGTSGSTDTQYF. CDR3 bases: TGTGCCAGCAGCATAAGAGGGACTAGCGGAAGCACAGATACGCAGTATTTT.

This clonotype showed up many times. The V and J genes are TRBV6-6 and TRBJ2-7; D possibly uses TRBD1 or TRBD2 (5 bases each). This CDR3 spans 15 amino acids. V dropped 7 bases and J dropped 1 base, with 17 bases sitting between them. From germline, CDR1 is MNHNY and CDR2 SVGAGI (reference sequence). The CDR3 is CASILEGSPSYEQYF. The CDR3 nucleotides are TGTGCCAGCATCCTCGAGGGGAGTCCATCCTACGAGCAGTACTTC.

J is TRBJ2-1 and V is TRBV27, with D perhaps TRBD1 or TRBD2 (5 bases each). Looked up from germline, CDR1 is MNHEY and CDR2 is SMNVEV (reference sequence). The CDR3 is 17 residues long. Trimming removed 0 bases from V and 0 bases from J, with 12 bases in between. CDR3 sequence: CASSLSGPGSSYNEQFF. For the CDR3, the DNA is TGTGCCAGCAGTTTATCGGGTCCAGGGAGCTCCTACAATGAGCAGTTCTTC.

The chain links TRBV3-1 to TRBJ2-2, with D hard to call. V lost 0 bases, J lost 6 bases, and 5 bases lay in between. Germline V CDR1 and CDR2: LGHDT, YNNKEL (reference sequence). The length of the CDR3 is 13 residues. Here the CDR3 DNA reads TGTGCCAGCAGCCAAGAAATAGCCGGGGAGCTGTTTTTT. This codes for CASSQEIAGELFF.

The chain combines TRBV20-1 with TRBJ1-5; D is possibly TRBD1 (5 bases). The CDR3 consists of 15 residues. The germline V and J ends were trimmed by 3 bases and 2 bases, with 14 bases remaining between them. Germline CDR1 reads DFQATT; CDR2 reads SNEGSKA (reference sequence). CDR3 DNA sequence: TGCAGTGCTAGTCGGTTCAGGGACCGCAATCAGCCCCAGCATTTT. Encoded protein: CSASRFRDRNQPQHF.

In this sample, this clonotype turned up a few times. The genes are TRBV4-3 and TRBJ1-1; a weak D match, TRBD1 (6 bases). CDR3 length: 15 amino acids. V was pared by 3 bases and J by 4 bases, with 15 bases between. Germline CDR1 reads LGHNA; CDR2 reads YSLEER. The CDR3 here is CASSQKTGAGTEAFF. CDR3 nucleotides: TGCGCCAGCAGCCAGAAAACGGGGGCAGGCACTGAAGCTTTCTTT.

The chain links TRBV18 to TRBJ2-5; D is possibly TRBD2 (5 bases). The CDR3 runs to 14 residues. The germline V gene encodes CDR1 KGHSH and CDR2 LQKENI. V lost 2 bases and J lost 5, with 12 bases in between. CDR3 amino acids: CASSPKRGWETQYF. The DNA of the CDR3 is TGTGCCAGCTCACCAAAACGGGGATGGGAGACCCAGTACTTC.

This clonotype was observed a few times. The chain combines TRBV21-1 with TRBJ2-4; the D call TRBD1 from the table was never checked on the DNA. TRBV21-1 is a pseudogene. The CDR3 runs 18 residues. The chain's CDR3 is CASSTTGQGLRGKNIQYF. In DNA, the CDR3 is TGTGCCAGCAGCACCACGGGACAGGGACTACGGGGCAAAAACATTCAGTACTTC.

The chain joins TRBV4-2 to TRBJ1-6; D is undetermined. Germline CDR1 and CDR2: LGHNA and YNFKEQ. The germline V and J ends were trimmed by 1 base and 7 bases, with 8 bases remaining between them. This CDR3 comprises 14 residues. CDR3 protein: CASSQAGANSPLHF. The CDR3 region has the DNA TGTGCCAGCAGCCAAGCGGGTGCGAATTCACCCCTCCACTTT.

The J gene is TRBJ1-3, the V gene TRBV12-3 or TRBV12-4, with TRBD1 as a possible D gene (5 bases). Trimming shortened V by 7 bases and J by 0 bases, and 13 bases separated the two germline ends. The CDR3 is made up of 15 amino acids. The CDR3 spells CASTLGGVSGNTIYF. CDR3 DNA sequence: TGTGCCAGCACCCTGGGGGGGGTCTCTGGAAACACCATATATTTT.

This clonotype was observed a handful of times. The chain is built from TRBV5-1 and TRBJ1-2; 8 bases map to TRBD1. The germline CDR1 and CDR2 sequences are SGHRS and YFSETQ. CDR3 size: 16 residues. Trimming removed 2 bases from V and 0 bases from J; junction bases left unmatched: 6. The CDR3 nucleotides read TGCGCCAGCAGCTTAGCAGGGGGCCGGACTAACTATGGCTACACCTTC. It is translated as CASSLAGGRTNYGYTF. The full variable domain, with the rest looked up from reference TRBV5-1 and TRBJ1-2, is KAGVTQTPRYLIKTRGQQVTLSCSPISGHRSVSWYQQTPGQGLQFLFEYFSETQRNKGNFPGRFSGRQFSNSRSEMNVSTLELGDSALYLCASSLAGGRTNYGYTFGSGTRLTVV.

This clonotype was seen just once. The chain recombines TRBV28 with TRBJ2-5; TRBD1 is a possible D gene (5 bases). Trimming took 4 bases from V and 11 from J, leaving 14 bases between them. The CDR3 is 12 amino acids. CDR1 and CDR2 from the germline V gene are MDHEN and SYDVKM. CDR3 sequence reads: CASSYPGREQYF. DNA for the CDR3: TGTGCCAGCAGTTATCCAGGGCGAGAGCAGTACTTC.

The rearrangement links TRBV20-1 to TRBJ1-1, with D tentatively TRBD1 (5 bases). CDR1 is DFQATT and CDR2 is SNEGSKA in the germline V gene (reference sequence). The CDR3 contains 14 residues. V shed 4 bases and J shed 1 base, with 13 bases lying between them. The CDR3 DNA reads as TGCAGTGCTATGGCTCTCAGGGAGAACACTGAAGCTTTCTTT. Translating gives CSAMALRENTEAFF.

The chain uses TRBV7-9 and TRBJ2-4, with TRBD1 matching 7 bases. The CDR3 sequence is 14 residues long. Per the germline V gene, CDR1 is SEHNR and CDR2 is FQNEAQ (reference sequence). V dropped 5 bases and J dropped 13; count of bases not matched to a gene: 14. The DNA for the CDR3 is TGTGCCAGCAGCCAACGCAGGGGGAACGGTGAGCAGTACTTC. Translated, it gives CASSQRRGNGEQYF.

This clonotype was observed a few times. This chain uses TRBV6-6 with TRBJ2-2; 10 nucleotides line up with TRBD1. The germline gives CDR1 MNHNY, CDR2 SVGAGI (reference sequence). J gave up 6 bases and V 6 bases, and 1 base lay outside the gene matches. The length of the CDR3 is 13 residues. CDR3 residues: CASSGTGAGELFF. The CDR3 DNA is TGTGCCAGCAGCGGGACAGGGGCCGGGGAGCTGTTTTTT.

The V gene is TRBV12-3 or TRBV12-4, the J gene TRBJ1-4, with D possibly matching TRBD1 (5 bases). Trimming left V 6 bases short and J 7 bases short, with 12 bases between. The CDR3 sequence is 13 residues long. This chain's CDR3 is CASRRDPGEKLFF. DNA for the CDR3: TGTGCCAGCAGACGGGACCCAGGTGAAAAACTGTTTTTT.

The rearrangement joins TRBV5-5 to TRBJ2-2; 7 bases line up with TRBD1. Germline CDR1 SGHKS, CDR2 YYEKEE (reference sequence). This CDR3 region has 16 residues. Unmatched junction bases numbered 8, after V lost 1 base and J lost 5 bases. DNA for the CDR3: TGTGCCAGCAGCTTGTTACAGGGGACGTGGACCGGGGAGCTGTTTTTT. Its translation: CASSLLQGTWTGELFF.

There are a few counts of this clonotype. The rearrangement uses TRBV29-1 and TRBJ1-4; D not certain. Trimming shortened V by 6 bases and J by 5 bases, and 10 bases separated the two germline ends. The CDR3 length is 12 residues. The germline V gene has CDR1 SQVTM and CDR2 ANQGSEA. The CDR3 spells CSVGGGNEKLFF. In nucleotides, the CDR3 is TGCAGCGTCGGCGGAGGAAATGAAAAACTGTTTTTT.

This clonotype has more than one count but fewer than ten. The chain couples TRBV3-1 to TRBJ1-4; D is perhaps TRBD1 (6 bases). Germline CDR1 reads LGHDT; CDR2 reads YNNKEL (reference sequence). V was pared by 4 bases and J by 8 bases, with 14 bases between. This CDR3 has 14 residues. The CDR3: CASSLGQGKEKLFF. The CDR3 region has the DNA TGTGCCAGCAGCCTCGGGCAGGGGAAAGAAAAACTGTTTTTT. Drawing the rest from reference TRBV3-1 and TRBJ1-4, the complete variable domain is DTAVSQTPKYLVTQMGNDKSIKCEQNLGHDTMYWYKQDSKKFLKIMFSYNNKELIINETVPNRFSPKSPDKAHLNLHINSLELGDSAVYFCASSLGQGKEKLFFGSGTQLSVL.

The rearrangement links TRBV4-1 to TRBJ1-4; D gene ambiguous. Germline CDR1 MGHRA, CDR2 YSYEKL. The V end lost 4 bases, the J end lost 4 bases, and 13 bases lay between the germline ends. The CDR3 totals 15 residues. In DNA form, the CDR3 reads TGCGCCAGCAGCCTAGGTCCCCGAGGTAATGAAAAACTGTTTTTT. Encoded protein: CASSLGPRGNEKLFF.